The next 23 T cell receptor beta chains were all read from a single sample in a study of blood T cell repertoires in COVID-19. Sequencing used immunoSEQ multiplex PCR; TCRdb keeps in-frame clones, though not all of them. The sample includes around 200,000 clones, 80% to 90% seen only once; the top ten take roughly a tenth. Material: peripheral blood. These receptors all come from a woman aged 80 or over with acute or convalescent COVID-19.

J is TRBJ2-5 and V is TRBV19; TRBD2 is a possible D gene (5 bases). Germline loops: CDR1 LNHDA, CDR2 SQIVND (reference sequence). CDR3 length: 13 amino acids. V lost 4 bases, J lost 1 base, and 7 bases lay in between. The CDR3 DNA reads TGTGCCAGTAGTAGCAGCGGCCAAGAGACCCAGTACTTC. As protein: CASSSSGQETQYF.

This chain links TRBV7-2 with TRBJ1-4; D might be TRBD1 (5 bases). CDR3 size: 16 residues. Looked up from germline, CDR1 is SGHTA and CDR2 is FQGNSA. V shed 1 base and J shed 3 bases, with 12 bases lying between them. The CDR3 DNA is TGTGCCAGCAGCTTAGGCGGGGGGTTGGCTAATGAAAAACTGTTTTTT. Translating gives CASSLGGGLANEKLFF.

This chain joins TRBV27 and TRBJ1-3, with TRBD1 matching over 8 bases. The CDR3 extends over 15 amino acids. The junction had 7 bases not matched to a gene; V was cut back by 6 bases and J by 3 bases. Per germline, CDR1 MNHEY and CDR2 SMNVEV (reference sequence). For the CDR3, the DNA is TGTGCCAGCAGAAGACAGGGGATGGGTGGAAACACCATATATTTT. This codes for CASRRQGMGGNTIYF.

In DNA, the CDR3 is TGTGCCAGCAGTTCCCAGCTGGGGGGGGGAAAGTATACGCAGTATTTT. It is translated as CASSSQLGGGKYTQYF. The chain employs TRBV7-2 and TRBJ2-3, with TRBD2 identical over 7 bases. Germline V gives CDR1 SGHTA, CDR2 FQGNSA. The CDR3 is made up of 16 amino acids. After removal of 6 bases from V and 7 bases from J, the junction contained 16 bases not matched to a gene.

V and J are TRBV19 and TRBJ1-6; 9 nucleotides align to TRBD1. The J segment lost 7 bases and the V segment lost 1 base, leaving 5 bases of the junction unmatched. The CDR3 runs to 16 residues. Germline V CDR1 and CDR2: LNHDA, SQIVND (reference sequence). The CDR3 coding sequence is TGTGCCAGTAGTATAGGGGCAGGGACAGGGAATTCACCCCTCCACTTT. Translation gives CASSIGAGTGNSPLHF.

For the CDR3, the DNA is TGTGCCAGCAGCCAAGATCACGGGATAGGGCACAATGAGCAGTTCTTC. Encoded protein: CASSQDHGIGHNEQFF. V gene TRBV3-1 (or the pseudogene TRBV3-2) combines with J gene TRBJ2-1; possibly TRBD2 for D (5 bases). Looked up from germline, CDR1 is LGHDT and CDR2 is YNNKEL (reference sequence). The ends were cut back, 0 bases at V and 5 bases at J, with 14 bases in the middle. The length of the CDR3 is 16 residues.

This chain links TRBV6-2 or TRBV6-3 with TRBJ1-1; D not resolved. CDR1 is MNHEY and CDR2 is SVGEGT in the germline V gene. Trimming stripped 5 bases from V and 4 bases from J, with 23 bases between. This CDR3 has 17 residues. The chain's CDR3 is CASSLREPSYFGTEAFF. DNA of the CDR3: TGTGCCAGCAGTCTACGGGAGCCCTCTTATTTCGGCACTGAAGCTTTCTTT.

CDR3 nucleotide sequence: TGTGCCAGCAGACGAAGAGACAGGGACACTGAAGCTTTCTTT. This gives the protein CASRRRDRDTEAFF. The J gene is TRBJ1-1, the V gene TRBV28, with 7 nucleotides matching TRBD1. This CDR3 has 14 residues. Germline values: CDR1 MDHEN, CDR2 SYDVKM. V lost 6 bases and J lost 3; bases outside the gene matches: 7.

In regard to this clone: Additional DNA sequences in this sample encode the identical CDR3. The chain carries TRBV3-1 (or the pseudogene TRBV3-2) and TRBJ2-1; possibly TRBD2 for D (5 bases). Germline V gene sequence: CDR1 LGHDT, CDR2 YNNKEL (reference sequence). The CDR3 has 16 amino acids. Trimming shortened V by 3 bases and J by 0 bases, and 12 bases separated the two germline ends. CDR3 sequence reads: CASSHPLAVSYNEQFF. The CDR3 DNA is TGTGCCAGCAGCCACCCTCTAGCCGTCTCCTACAATGAGCAGTTCTTC.

V gene TRBV12-3 or TRBV12-4 combines with J gene TRBJ1-2; possible D gene TRBD1, 6 bases. Deletions cut 6 bases from V and 5 bases from J, with 10 bases between. There are 12 residues in the CDR3. CDR3 nucleotide sequence: TGTGCCAGCAGGAGGACAGAGTATGGCTACACCTTC. Encoded protein: CASRRTEYGYTF.

The V gene is TRBV6-5, the J gene TRBJ2-1, with D unresolved. The germline gives CDR1 MNHEY, CDR2 SVGAGI. Trimming left V 0 bases short and J 2 bases short, with 8 bases between. The CDR3 has 15 residues. In DNA form, the CDR3 reads TGTGCCAGCAGTTACTCTAGAGGCGCCTACAATGAGCAGTTCTTC. The encoded protein is CASSYSRGAYNEQFF.

Only one count was recorded for this clone. This chain joins TRBV27 and TRBJ2-7; TRBD2 is a possible D gene (5 bases). Germline V gene lookup returns CDR1 MNHEY and CDR2 SMNVEV (reference sequence). V dropped 5 bases and J dropped 6 bases, with 17 bases sitting between them. The CDR3 is 14 residues long. CDR3 residues: CASSPRAHEGEQYF. The CDR3 DNA reads as TGTGCCAGCAGTCCTCGGGCCCACGAGGGCGAGCAGTACTTC.

The chain joins TRBV4-1 to TRBJ1-5; D call uncertain. The germline V gene encodes CDR1 MGHRA and CDR2 YSYEKL. The CDR3 contains 16 residues. The ends were cut back, 0 bases at V and 6 bases at J, with 15 bases in the middle. This CDR3 is CASSQESLGGPQPQHF. The CDR3 coding sequence is TGCGCCAGCAGCCAAGAAAGTCTGGGAGGCCCTCAGCCCCAGCATTTT.

V and J are TRBV11-2 and TRBJ2-7, with D perhaps TRBD2 (5 bases). The CDR3 spans 13 residues. Trimming removed 4 bases from V and 2 bases from J, with 9 bases in between. In germline, CDR1 is SGHAT, CDR2 FQNNGV. CDR3 sequence: CASSSGVPYEQYF. The CDR3 DNA is TGTGCCAGCAGCTCCGGGGTACCCTACGAGCAGTACTTC.

The V and J genes are TRBV2 and TRBJ1-6; perhaps TRBD1 as D (6 bases). Germline V gene data show CDR1 as SNHLY and CDR2 as FYNNEI. This CDR3 contains 16 residues. Trimming stripped 6 bases from V and 0 bases from J, with 12 bases between. The CDR3 reads CASRRQVLSYNSPLHF. The CDR3 coding sequence is TGTGCCAGCAGAAGACAGGTCCTCTCCTATAATTCACCCCTCCACTTT.

This chain connects TRBV28 to TRBJ2-7, with D tentatively TRBD1 (6 bases). The ends were cut back, 4 bases at V and 7 bases at J, with 14 bases in the middle. Germline assignment: CDR1 MDHEN and CDR2 SYDVKM. This CDR3 has 13 residues. The CDR3 loop reads CASSWTAPGEQYF. CDR3 sequence (DNA): TGTGCCAGCAGTTGGACAGCTCCGGGAGAGCAGTACTTC.

The gene calls are TRBV25-1 and TRBJ2-3; 11 bases match TRBD2. V lost 6 bases and J lost 6; bases outside the gene matches: 5. In germline, CDR1 is MGHDK, CDR2 SYGVNS. The CDR3 has 14 amino acids. CDR3 sequence (DNA): TGTGCCAGCAGACTAGCGGGAGATTGGGATACGCAGTATTTT. This translates into CASRLAGDWDTQYF.

The V call is TRBV6-1, the J call TRBJ1-2; the D gene is possibly TRBD1 (6 bases). From germline, CDR1 is MNHNS and CDR2 SASEGT. CDR3 length equals 14 residues. Trimming shortened V by 2 bases and J by 5 bases, and 12 bases separated the two germline ends. CDR3 sequence (DNA): TGTGCCAGCAGTGAACAGACAGGCCCTTATGGCTACACCTTC. Protein: CASSEQTGPYGYTF.

The chain uses TRBV19 and TRBJ1-4, with a weak D call TRBD1 (6 bases). The germline CDR1 and CDR2 sequences are LNHDA and SQIVND (reference sequence). V was cut by 4 bases and J by 3 bases, with 12 bases left in between. The CDR3 contains 15 residues. CDR3 DNA: TGTGCCAGTAGTAGCACAGGGACCTCTAATGAAAAACTGTTTTTT. As protein: CASSSTGTSNEKLFF.

The chain is built from TRBV6-1 and TRBJ1-3; D ambiguous. This CDR3 has 14 amino acids. Germline CDR1 is MNHNS and CDR2 is SASEGT. Trimming took 0 bases from V and 4 from J, leaving 7 bases between them. In DNA form, the CDR3 reads TGTGCCAGCAGTGAAGCGGCCTTGGGAAACACCATATATTTT. Protein: CASSEAALGNTIYF.

This chain uses TRBV19 with TRBJ1-2, with 7 bases aligning to TRBD1. With 0 bases clipped from V and 7 bases from J, the junction kept 5 bases outside the gene matches. This CDR3 comprises 14 residues. Looked up from germline, CDR1 is LNHDA and CDR2 is SQIVND (reference sequence). CDR3 DNA sequence: TGTGCCAGTAGTATAGAAACCGGGACAGCTGGCTACACCTTC. Translating gives CASSIETGTAGYTF. The full variable domain, in which reference TRBV19 and TRBJ1-2 provide the parts outside the CDR3, is DGGITQSPKYLFRKEGQNVTLSCEQNLNHDAMYWYRQDPGQGLRLIYYSQIVNDFQKGDIAEGYSVSREKKESFPLTVTSAQKNPTAFYLCASSIETGTAGYTFGSGTRLTVV.

The chain employs TRBV9 and TRBJ2-2, with TRBD1 as a possible D gene (5 bases). The CDR3 is 16 residues long. Germline V gene sequence: CDR1 SGDLS, CDR2 YYNGEE. The V end lost 3 bases, the J end lost 3 bases, and 15 bases lay between the germline ends. CDR3 amino acids: CASSAGRAPDTGELFF. The CDR3 DNA is TGTGCCAGCAGCGCCGGCAGGGCGCCCGACACCGGGGAGCTGTTTTTT.

J is TRBJ1-2 and V is TRBV5-6, with D possibly being TRBD1 (5 bases). Germline CDR1 and CDR2: SGHDT and YYEEEE. V lost 2 bases, J lost 3 bases, and 11 bases lay in between. This CDR3 comprises 14 residues. The CDR3 sequence: CASSFRALDYGYTF. CDR3 in DNA: TGTGCCAGCAGCTTCAGGGCGCTCGACTATGGCTACACCTTC.